What follows are 6 T cell receptor beta chains derived from one specimen sequenced in a study of blood T cell repertoires in COVID-19 (TCRdb year 2020). The library was built by means of the immunoSEQ multiplex PCR assay. TCRdb provides this immuneACCESS table in a form limited to in-frame rearrangements. Some clones are lacking; in checked studies, under half of them reflect an unresolved V gene, and why the rest are absent is not known. This sample is represented by around 100,000 clones; roughly 84% of them were singletons. 10% to 15% of the sample is held by the ten biggest clonotypes. Sequenced material: peripheral blood. These receptors came from a human donor in a cohort sampled during active or convalescent COVID-19.

The V and J genes are TRBV23-1 and TRBJ1-3; no firm D call. Being an ORF, TRBV23-1 has a function that is uncertain. Trimming stripped 4 bases from V and 0 bases from J, with 19 bases between. The CDR3 consists of 18 residues. This CDR3 is CASSRIHWRPDSGNTIYF. In DNA, the CDR3 is TGCGCCAGCAGTCGAATCCACTGGAGGCCAGACTCTGGAAACACCATATATTTT.

As for this clone: Distinct nucleotide sequences in the sample also encode this CDR3. The chain links TRBV5-1 to TRBJ1-5; D uncertain. Germline CDR1 and CDR2: SGHRS and YFSETQ. There are 15 residues in the CDR3. The ends were cut back, 0 bases at V and 0 bases at J, with 7 bases in the middle. The chain's CDR3 is CASSLEGGSNQPQHF. CDR3 nucleotide sequence: TGCGCCAGCAGCTTGGAGGGAGGTAGCAATCAGCCCCAGCATTTT.

The J gene is TRBJ1-5, the V gene TRBV19, with D hard to call. Germline CDR1 and CDR2: LNHDA and SQIVND (reference sequence). Trimming stripped 5 bases from V and 2 bases from J, with 13 bases between. The CDR3 consists of 15 residues. The DNA of the CDR3 is TGTGCCAGTAGTTCCGAGGGTACGGGCAATCAGCCCCAGCATTTT. Its protein product is CASSSEGTGNQPQHF.

The J gene is TRBJ1-6, the V gene TRBV5-1; D not certain. The length of the CDR3 is 17 residues. V was cut by 0 bases and J by 2 bases, with 12 bases left in between. Germline lookup yields CDR1 SGHRS and CDR2 YFSETQ. This chain's CDR3 is CASSLGVGDTYNSPLHF. The CDR3 region has the DNA TGCGCCAGCAGCTTGGGTGTGGGAGATACCTATAATTCACCCCTCCACTTT.

V usage is TRBV11-3 and J usage is TRBJ1-1, with 10 bases fitting TRBD1. CDR3 length equals 16 residues. J gave up 1 base and V 5 bases, and 7 bases lay outside the gene matches. CDR1 and CDR2 (germline): SGHNT, YENEEA. The CDR3 loop is CASSPGQGVRNTEAFF. Written as DNA, the CDR3 is TGTGCCAGCAGCCCTGGACAGGGGGTAAGGAACACTGAAGCTTTCTTT.

V is TRBV4-2 and J is TRBJ2-3; 8 bases map to TRBD1. Germline CDR1 reads LGHNA; CDR2 reads YNFKEQ. This CDR3 has 16 residues. J was trimmed by 6 bases and V by 0 bases; bases with no gene match: 8. In DNA, the CDR3 is TGTGCCAGCAGCCAAGATCCCGACAGGGGCATGGATACGCAGTATTTT. It translates to CASSQDPDRGMDTQYF.